These 15 T cell receptor beta chains share one sample of origin, sequenced in a study of T-cell reconstitution after alpha-beta-depleted transplantation in children. Construction of the TCRbeta library involved unique molecular identifiers. TCRdb used MiXCR to reprocess the PCR reads, holding one entry per CDR3 protein. Of 200,000 to 250,000 distinct CDR3 sequences listed, roughly 8.1% are singletons. The starting material was PBMCs, mostly from graft donor cells, obtained 360 days after TCRalphabeta/CD19-depleted stem cell transplant. Every receptor here comes from a male patient aged 2 to 9 who had a stem cell transplant for acute myeloid leukemia, so the T cells may come from the graft donor.

This clonotype came up a few times. This sequence joins TRBV5-6 and TRBJ1-4; possible D gene TRBD1, 5 bases. The CDR3 is made up of 15 amino acids. With 4 bases removed from V and 1 base from J, the gap between germline ends came to 11 bases. CDR1 is SGHDT, CDR2 YYEEEE, per germline. CDR3 protein: CASSPRQLTNEKLFF. The CDR3 nucleotides read TGTGCCAGCAGCCCTCGACAGCTAACTAATGAAAAACTGTTTTTT.

Concerning this clonotype itself: This is likely a read error, given that the CDR3 carries no conserved phenylalanine or tryptophan at its end. The V and J genes are TRBV29-1 and TRBJ2-3; perhaps TRBD1 as D (5 bases). Looked up from germline, CDR1 is SQVTM and CDR2 is ANQGSEA. Trimming took 4 bases from V and 5 from J, leaving 16 bases between them. The CDR3 consists of 14 residues. The CDR3 coding sequence is TGCAGCGTTGCCCAACAGGCAGTTATAGATACGCAGTATTAT. It translates to CSVAQQAVIDTQYY.

There are many counts of this clonotype. The rearrangement joins TRBV7-9 to TRBJ2-7; no definite D call. V lost 4 bases, J lost 3 bases, and 19 bases lay in between. The germline V gene encodes CDR1 SEHNR and CDR2 FQNEAQ (reference sequence). The CDR3 loop spans 16 amino acids. In nucleotides, the CDR3 is TGTGCCAGCAGCTCGACCTGGGGTTCATCTCTCTACGAGCAGTACTTC. It encodes CASSSTWGSSLYEQYF.

V is TRBV29-1 and J is TRBJ1-4; TRBD1 matches 8 bases. Germline trimming cut 6 bases from V and 2 bases from J; bases unmatched to any gene: 8. Per the germline V gene, CDR1 is SQVTM and CDR2 is ANQGSEA. The CDR3 runs 15 residues. CDR3 DNA: TGCAGCGTAACCGGGACAGGAGGGACTAATGAAAAACTGTTTTTT. Translated, it gives CSVTGTGGTNEKLFF.

Ten or more counts support this clonotype. The rearrangement joins TRBV21-1 to TRBJ2-7; TRBD1, the table's D call, lacks a check against the DNA. TRBV21-1 constitutes a pseudogene. This CDR3 has 14 residues. CDR3 sequence reads: CASNVIGQYYEQYV. The CDR3 DNA is TGTGCCAGCAACGTCATAGGACAGTACTACGAGCAGTACGTC.

The rearrangement uses TRBV13 and TRBJ2-1; 16 bases fit TRBD2. The CDR3 has 20 amino acids. V lost 3 bases and J lost 0; bases outside the gene matches: 8. Germline lookup yields CDR1 PRHDT and CDR2 FYEKMQ (reference sequence). CDR3 nucleotides: TGTGCCAGCAGCTTGGGGACTAGCGGGAGGGCCTATCACTCCTACAATGAGCAGTTCTTC. This gives the protein CASSLGTSGRAYHSYNEQFF.

This clonotype has a handful of counts. The V and J genes are TRBV7-3 and TRBJ2-5; 8 bases align to TRBD1. The germline V gene encodes CDR1 SGHTA and CDR2 FQGTGA. The CDR3 sequence is 15 residues long. With V trimmed by 3 bases and J by 3 bases, 6 bases remained unmatched. The CDR3, as DNA: TGTGCCAGCAGCTTTGACAGGGGCCCAAAAGAGACCCAGTACTTC. Translating gives CASSFDRGPKETQYF.

This clonotype came up many times. The chain is built from TRBV6-5 and TRBJ2-1; 9 bases are a match to TRBD2. This CDR3 contains 16 residues. Losses at the gene ends were 6 bases for V and 1 base for J; bases not matched to a gene: 7. Germline lookup yields CDR1 MNHEY and CDR2 SVGAGI. The CDR3, as DNA: TGTGCCAGCAGCTTAGAGCGGGGGGCTTCCTACAATGAGCAGTTCTTC. Translating it yields CASSLERGASYNEQFF.

The rearrangement joins TRBV4-3 to TRBJ1-4; 9 bases match TRBD1. The CDR3 totals 14 residues. Germline V gives CDR1 LGHNA, CDR2 YSLEER. V gave up 1 base and J gave up 12 bases; unmatched junction bases: 6. In DNA, the CDR3 is TGCGCCAGCAGCCAAGGGACAGGGGCCCCCCAACTGTTTTTT. This gives the protein CASSQGTGAPQLFF.

The chain employs TRBV12-3 or TRBV12-4 and TRBJ2-1; D is tentatively TRBD1 or TRBD2 (6 bases each). The CDR3 covers 14 residues. The V gene lost 6 bases and the J gene lost 3 bases, with 12 bases spanning the gap. This CDR3 reads CASSHGGHYNEQFF. The CDR3 DNA sequence: TGTGCCAGCAGCCACGGGGGACACTACAATGAGCAGTTCTTC.

Comments on this clonotype: A much larger clonotype is one base distant, so this may be a read error. This chain connects TRBV18 to TRBJ2-7; D is unclear. CDR1 is KGHSH and CDR2 is LQKENI in the germline V gene. Between the trimmed V and J ends, which lost 6 bases and 5 bases, there was a span of 11 bases. There are 12 residues in the CDR3. CDR3 sequence reads: CASSRKEDEQYF. Written as DNA, the CDR3 is TGTGCCAGCTCCCGCAAAGAGGACGAGCAGTACTTC.

This clonotype showed up many times. The rearrangement uses TRBV20-1 and TRBJ1-3; 8 bases are a match to TRBD1. Germline V gene sequence: CDR1 DFQATT, CDR2 SNEGSKA (reference sequence). V lost 7 bases and J lost 0; bases outside the gene matches: 23. The CDR3 is 20 residues long. The CDR3 DNA follows: TGCAGTGTTCACCCGGCCCCGGGACAGGACGGGTTCCACTCTGGAAACACCATATATTTT. Translated, it gives CSVHPAPGQDGFHSGNTIYF.

The chain recombines TRBV7-6 with TRBJ1-5; D unresolved. Germline CDR1 reads SGHVS; CDR2 reads FNYEAQ. CDR3 length: 16 amino acids. The V and J ends lost 9 bases and 2 bases respectively, with 20 bases between them. DNA of the CDR3: TGTGCCAGGCGGTGGTTTTGTTCAGGAGGCAATCAGCCCCAGCATTTT. This translates into CARRWFCSGGNQPQHF.

This clonotype was seen a few times. The chain links TRBV7-3 to TRBJ2-3; maybe TRBD2 (5 bases). The V and J ends lost 3 bases and 4 bases respectively, with 11 bases between them. There are 14 residues in the CDR3. Germline CDR1 reads SGHTA; CDR2 reads FQGTGA. In DNA, the CDR3 is TGTGCCAGCAGCTTTACCGCGGGTTCAGATACGCAGTATTTT. This codes for CASSFTAGSDTQYF.

The sample holds many counts of this clonotype. The chain uses TRBV7-6 and TRBJ1-1, with TRBD1 matching over 11 bases. V was pared by 1 base and J by 4 bases, with 2 bases of the junction left unmatched. CDR3 length: 15 residues. The germline V gene has CDR1 SGHVS and CDR2 FNYEAQ. CDR3 region: CASSLEGTGGTEAFF. CDR3 nucleotides: TGTGCCAGCAGCTTAGAGGGGACAGGGGGCACTGAAGCTTTCTTT.